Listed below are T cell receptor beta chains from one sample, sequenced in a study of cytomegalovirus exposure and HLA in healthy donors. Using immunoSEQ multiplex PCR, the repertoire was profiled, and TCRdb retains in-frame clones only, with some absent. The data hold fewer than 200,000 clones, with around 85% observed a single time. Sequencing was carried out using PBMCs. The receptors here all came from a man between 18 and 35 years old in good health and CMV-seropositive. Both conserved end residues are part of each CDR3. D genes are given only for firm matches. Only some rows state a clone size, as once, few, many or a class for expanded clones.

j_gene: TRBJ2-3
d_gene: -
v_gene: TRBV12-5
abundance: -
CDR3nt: TGTGCTAGTGGTTTGGTACAAGGGAGATCGGGGAGAGATACGCAGTATTTT
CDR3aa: CASGLVQGRSGRDTQYF

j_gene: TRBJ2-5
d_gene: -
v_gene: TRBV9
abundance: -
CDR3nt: TGTGCCAGCAGCGTACTAGGACAAGAGACCCAGTACTTC
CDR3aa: CASSVLGQETQYF

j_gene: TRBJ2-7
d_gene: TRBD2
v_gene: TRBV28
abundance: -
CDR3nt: TGTGCCAGCACTCCCGCGGGGGTTACCTACGAGCAGTACTTC
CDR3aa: CASTPAGVTYEQYF

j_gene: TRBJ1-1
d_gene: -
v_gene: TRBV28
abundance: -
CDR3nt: TGTGCCAGCAGTCACCGCGGACTGATAAACACTGAAGCTTTCTTT
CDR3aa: CASSHRGLINTEAFF

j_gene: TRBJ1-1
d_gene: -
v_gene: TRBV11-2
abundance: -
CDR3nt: TGTGCCAGCAGCTTAGAGGCGGAGAACACTGAAGCTTTCTTT
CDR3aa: CASSLEAENTEAFF

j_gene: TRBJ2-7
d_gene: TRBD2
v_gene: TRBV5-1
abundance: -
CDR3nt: TGCGCCAGCAGCTCAGGACTAGCGGGGGGAGTTGAGCAGTACTTC
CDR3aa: CASSSGLAGGVEQYF

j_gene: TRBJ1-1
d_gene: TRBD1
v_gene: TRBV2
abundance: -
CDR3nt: TGTGCCAGCAGGGGACAGGGTAGAGGGACTGAAGCTTTCTTT
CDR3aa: CASRGQGRGTEAFF

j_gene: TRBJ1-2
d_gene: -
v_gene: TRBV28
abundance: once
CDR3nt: TGTGCCAGCAGGACGGAGGGGTACTATGGCTACACCTTC
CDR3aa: CASRTEGYYGYTF

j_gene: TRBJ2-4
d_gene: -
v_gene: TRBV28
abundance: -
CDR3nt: TGTGCCAGCAGTTTACGGGGTCCGGACATTCAGTACTTC
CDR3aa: CASSLRGPDIQYF

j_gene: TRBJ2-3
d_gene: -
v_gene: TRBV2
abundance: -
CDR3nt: TGTGCCAGCAGCTGGACAGATAGCACAGATACGCAGTATTTT
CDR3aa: CASSWTDSTDTQYF

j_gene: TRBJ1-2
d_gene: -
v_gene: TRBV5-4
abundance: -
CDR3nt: TGTGCCAGCAAGAGACAGGAGGATCTATATGGCTACACCTTC
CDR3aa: CASKRQEDLYGYTF

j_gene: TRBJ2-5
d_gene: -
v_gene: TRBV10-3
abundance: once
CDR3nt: TGTGCCATCAGTGCGGGGGAAGGAAACCAGTACTTC
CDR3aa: CAISAGEGNQYF

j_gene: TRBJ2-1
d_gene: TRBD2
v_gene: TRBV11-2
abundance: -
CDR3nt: TGTGCCAGCAGCCCCGCACTAGCGGTCCCTTCAGAGTTGAATGAGCAGTTCTTC
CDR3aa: CASSPALAVPSELNEQFF

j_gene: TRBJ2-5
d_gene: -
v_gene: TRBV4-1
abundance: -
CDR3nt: TGCGCCAGCAGCCAAGTTTTACGGGAGACCCAGTACTTC
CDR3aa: CASSQVLRETQYF

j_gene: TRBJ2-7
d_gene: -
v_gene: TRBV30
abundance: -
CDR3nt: TGTGCCTGGAAAGCCCACGAGCAGTACTTC
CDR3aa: CAWKAHEQYF

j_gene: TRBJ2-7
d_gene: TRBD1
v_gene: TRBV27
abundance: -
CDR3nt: TGTGCCAGCAGTTTAGAGAGATTGGGACAGGGGGCGCAGGAGCAGTACTTC
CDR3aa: CASSLERLGQGAQEQYF

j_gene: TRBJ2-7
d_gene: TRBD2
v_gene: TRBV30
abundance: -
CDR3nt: TGTGCCTGGAGGAAGGTAGCGGGGGCCTACGAGCAGTACTTC
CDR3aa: CAWRKVAGAYEQYF

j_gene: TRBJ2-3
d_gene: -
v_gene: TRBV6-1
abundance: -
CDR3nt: TGTGCCAGCAGTGGTCGACAGGAGGACACAGATACGCAGTATTTT
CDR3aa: CASSGRQEDTDTQYF

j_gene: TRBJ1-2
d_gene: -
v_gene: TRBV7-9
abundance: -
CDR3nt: TGTGCCAGCAGCTTGGCCGGGGATGGCTACACCTTC
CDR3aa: CASSLAGDGYTF

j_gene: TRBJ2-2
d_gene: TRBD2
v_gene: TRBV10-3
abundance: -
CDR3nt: TGTGCCATCAAGGGTGGGACTAGCGGGACCGGGGAGCTGTTTTTT
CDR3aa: CAIKGGTSGTGELFF

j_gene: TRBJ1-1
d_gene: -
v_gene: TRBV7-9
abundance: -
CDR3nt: TGTGCCAGCAGCTTAGGACCGGGGATAAGTACTGAAGCTTTCTTT
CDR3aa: CASSLGPGISTEAFF

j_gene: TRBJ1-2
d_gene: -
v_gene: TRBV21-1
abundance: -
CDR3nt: TGTGCCAGCAGCACTGAGACAGGGGGACACTATGGCTACACCTTC
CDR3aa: CASSTETGGHYGYTF

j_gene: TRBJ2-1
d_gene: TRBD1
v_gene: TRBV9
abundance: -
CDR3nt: TGTGCCAGCAGCACGGGACAGGGGAGGAATGAGCAGTTCTTC
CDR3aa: CASSTGQGRNEQFF

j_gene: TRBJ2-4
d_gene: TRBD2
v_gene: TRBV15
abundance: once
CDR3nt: TGTGCCACCAGCAGAGATCCGGGACTAGCGAGCAACATTCAGTACTTC
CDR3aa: CATSRDPGLASNIQYF

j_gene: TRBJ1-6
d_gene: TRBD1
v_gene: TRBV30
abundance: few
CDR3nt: TGTGCCTGGAGTGTGGGGACAGGGAATAGGTCACCCCTCCACTTT
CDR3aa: CAWSVGTGNRSPLHF

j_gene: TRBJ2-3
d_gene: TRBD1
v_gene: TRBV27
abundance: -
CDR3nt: TGTGCCAGCAGTCTCTGGACAGGAGCCTCCAGGGTTACGCAGTATTTT
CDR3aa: CASSLWTGASRVTQYF

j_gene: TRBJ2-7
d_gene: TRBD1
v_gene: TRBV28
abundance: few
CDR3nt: TGTGCCAGCAGTAAAGACCGGGACAGTACCTACGAGCAGTACTTC
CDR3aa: CASSKDRDSTYEQYF

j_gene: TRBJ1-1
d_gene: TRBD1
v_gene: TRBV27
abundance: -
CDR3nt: TGTGCCAGCAGTACATCTTCACAGGGGGATCGGAATGAAGCTTTCTTT
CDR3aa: CASSTSSQGDRNEAFF

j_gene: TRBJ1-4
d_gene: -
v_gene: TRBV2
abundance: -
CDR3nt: TGTGCCAGCAGCGAAACCGGGTCCGGCGGAAAACTGTTTTTT
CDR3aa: CASSETGSGGKLFF

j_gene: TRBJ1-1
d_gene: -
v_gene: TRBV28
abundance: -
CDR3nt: TGTGCCAGCAGTCCCCTGGGGCCCGGAGCTTTCTTT
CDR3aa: CASSPLGPGAFF

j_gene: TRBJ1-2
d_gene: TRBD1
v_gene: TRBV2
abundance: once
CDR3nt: TGTGCCAGCAGCGAACAGGGGAACGGCTACACCTTC
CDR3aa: CASSEQGNGYTF

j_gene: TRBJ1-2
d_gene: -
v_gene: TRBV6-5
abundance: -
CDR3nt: TGTGCCAGCAGTTACTCGCTCAATACAGGGTTACATGGCTACACCTTC
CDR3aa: CASSYSLNTGLHGYTF

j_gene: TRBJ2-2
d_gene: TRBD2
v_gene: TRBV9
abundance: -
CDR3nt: TGTGCCAGCAGCCCCTGGGAGGGCAGGACCGGGGAGCTGTTTTTT
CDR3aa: CASSPWEGRTGELFF

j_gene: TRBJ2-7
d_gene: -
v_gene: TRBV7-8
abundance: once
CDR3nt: TGTGCCAGCAGCTTAGGTAATGCGGTGCCGGCCTTTTACGAGCAGTACTTC
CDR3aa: CASSLGNAVPAFYEQYF

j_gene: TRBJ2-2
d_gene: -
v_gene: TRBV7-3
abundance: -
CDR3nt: TGTGCCAGCAGCTTCAGGGGGGCAGGCACCGGGGAGCTGTTTTTT
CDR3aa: CASSFRGAGTGELFF

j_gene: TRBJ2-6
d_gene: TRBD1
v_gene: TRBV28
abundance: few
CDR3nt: TGTGCCAGCAGTTTCCTTTCCCCATATCGGGACAGCAATCCCGCCGGGGCCAACGTCCTGACTTTC
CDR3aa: CASSFLSPYRDSNPAGANVLTF

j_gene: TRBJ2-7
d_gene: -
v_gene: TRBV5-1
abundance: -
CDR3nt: TGCGCCAGCAGCTATGGGACTGGGGCCTACGAGCAGTACTTC
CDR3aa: CASSYGTGAYEQYF

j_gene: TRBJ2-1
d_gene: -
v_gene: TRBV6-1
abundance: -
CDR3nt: TGTGCCAGTCAACTAGGATCTTACAATGAGCAGTTCTTC
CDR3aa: CASQLGSYNEQFF

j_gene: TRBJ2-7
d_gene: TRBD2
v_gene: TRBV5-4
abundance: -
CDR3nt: TGTGCCAGCAGCTCTGGACTAGCGGGCTACTCCTACGAGCAGTACTTC
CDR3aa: CASSSGLAGYSYEQYF

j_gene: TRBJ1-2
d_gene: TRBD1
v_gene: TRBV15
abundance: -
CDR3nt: TGTGCCACCAGCATAGGGCCGGGACAGGGAAACTATGGCTACACCTTC
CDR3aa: CATSIGPGQGNYGYTF

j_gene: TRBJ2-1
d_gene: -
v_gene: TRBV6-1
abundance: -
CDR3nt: TGTGCCAGCCGTCCTTCCTACAATGAGCAGTTCTTC
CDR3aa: CASRPSYNEQFF

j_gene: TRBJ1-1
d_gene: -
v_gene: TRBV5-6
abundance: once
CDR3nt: TGTGCCAGCAGCCAACCCGGGACATCGAACACTGAAGCTTTCTTT
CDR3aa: CASSQPGTSNTEAFF

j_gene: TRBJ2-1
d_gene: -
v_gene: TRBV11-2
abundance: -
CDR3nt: TGTGCCAGCAGTTCGCGCTGGCTAGGCAACAATGAGCAGTTCTTC
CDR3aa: CASSSRWLGNNEQFF

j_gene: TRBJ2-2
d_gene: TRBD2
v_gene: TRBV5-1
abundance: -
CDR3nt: TGCGCCTCACAGCTAGGACTAGCGGTTCCCACAACACCCGGGGAGCTGTTTTTT
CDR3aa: CASQLGLAVPTTPGELFF

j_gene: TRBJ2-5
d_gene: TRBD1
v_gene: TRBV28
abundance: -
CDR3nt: TGTGCCAGCAGCCGATCAGGTCTAAGGACAGGGGGTAAGACCCAGTACTTC
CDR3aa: CASSRSGLRTGGKTQYF

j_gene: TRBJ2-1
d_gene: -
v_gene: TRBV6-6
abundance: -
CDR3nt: TGTGCCAGCAGTTACGGGCAGGACTCCTACAATGAGCAGTTCTTC
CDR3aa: CASSYGQDSYNEQFF

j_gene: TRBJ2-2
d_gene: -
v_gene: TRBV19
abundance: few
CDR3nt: TGTGCCAGTAGTAGTGCTCAGGGGAGGGCCACCGGGGAGCTGTTTTTT
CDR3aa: CASSSAQGRATGELFF

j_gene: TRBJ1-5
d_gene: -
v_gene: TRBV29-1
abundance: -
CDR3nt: TGCAGCGTTAGGGAGGGATCTAATCAGCCCCAGCATTTT
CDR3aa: CSVREGSNQPQHF

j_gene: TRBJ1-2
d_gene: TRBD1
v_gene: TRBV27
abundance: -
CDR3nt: TGTGCCAGCAGCCCTACCGTACGGACAGGGGGCGCCAGCTATGGCTACACCTTC
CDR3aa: CASSPTVRTGGASYGYTF

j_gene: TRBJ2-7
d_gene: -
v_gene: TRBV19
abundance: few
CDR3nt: TGTGCCAGTAGTTTCCGGCGAGGACTTGACGAGCAGTACTTC
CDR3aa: CASSFRRGLDEQYF

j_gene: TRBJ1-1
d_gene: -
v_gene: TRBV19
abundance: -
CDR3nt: TGTGCCAGTAGTATAGGAGGAGGGGTGCCGAACACTGAAGCTTTCTTT
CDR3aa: CASSIGGGVPNTEAFF

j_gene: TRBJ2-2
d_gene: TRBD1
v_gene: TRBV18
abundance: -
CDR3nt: TGTGCCAGCTCACCCAGGGGACAGGGAAACACCGGGGAGCTGTTTTTT
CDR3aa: CASSPRGQGNTGELFF

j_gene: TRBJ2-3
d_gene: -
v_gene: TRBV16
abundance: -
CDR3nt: TGTGCCAGCAGCCAATCACTAGATACGCAGTATTTT
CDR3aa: CASSQSLDTQYF

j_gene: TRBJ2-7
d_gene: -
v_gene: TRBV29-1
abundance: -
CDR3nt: TGCAGCGTTGTAGTGGACAAATACGAGCAGTACTTC
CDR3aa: CSVVVDKYEQYF

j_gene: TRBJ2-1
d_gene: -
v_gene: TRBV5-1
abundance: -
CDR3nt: TGCGCCACTAAACAGGTTGAGGCAAGTAGTGAGCAGTTCTTC
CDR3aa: CATKQVEASSEQFF

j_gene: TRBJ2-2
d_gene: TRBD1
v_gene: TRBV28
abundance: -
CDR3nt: TGTGCCAGCAGGCAGGGACAGGGAGAGATCGGGGAGCTGTTTTTT
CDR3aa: CASRQGQGEIGELFF

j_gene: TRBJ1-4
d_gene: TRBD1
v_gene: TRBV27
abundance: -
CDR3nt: TGTGCCAGCAGTTTTGGGACAGGGGCTAATGAAAAACTGTTTTTT
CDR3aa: CASSFGTGANEKLFF

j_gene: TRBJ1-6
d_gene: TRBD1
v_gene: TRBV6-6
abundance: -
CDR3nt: TGTGCCAGCCGGGACAGCTATAATTCACCCCTCCACTTT
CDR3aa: CASRDSYNSPLHF

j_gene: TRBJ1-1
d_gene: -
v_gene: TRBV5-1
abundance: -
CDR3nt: TGCGCCAGCAGCTGGGACTCCGTGAACACTGAAGCTTTCTTT
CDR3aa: CASSWDSVNTEAFF